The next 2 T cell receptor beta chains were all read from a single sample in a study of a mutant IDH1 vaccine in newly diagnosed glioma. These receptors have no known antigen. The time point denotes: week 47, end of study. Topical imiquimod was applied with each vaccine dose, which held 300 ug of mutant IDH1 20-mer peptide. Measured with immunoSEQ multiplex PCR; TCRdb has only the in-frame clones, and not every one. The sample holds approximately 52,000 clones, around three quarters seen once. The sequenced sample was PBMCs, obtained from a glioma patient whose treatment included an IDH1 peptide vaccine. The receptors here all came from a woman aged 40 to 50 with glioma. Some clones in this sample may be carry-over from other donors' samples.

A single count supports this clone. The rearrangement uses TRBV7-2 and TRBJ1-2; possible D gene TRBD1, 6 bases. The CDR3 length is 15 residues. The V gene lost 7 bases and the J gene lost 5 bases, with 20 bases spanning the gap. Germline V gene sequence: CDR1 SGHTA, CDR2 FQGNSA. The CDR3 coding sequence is TGTGCCAGCACCCCCGGTGTACAGGGAGGATATGGCTACACCTTC. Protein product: CASTPGVQGGYGYTF.

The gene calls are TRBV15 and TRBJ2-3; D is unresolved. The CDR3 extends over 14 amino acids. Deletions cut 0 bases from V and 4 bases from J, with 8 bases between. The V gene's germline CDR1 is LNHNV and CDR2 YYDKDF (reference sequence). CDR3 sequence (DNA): TGTGCCACCAGCAGAGATATTGCAGCAGATACGCAGTATTTT. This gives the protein CATSRDIAADTQYF.